Below, 17 T cell receptor beta chains from the same sample are listed, as sequenced in a study of T cells in Graves' hyperthyroidism and ophthalmopathy. Amplified regions were TCR beta CDR3 sequences from RNA transcripts. The primer set for the first-round RT-PCR of the TCR CDR3 was HTBI. A single record per CDR3 protein comes from TCRdb applying MiXCR to the multiplex PCR reads. The repertoire consists of approximately 430,000 distinct CDR3 sequences, with over 12% occurring once and the leading ten covering 13%. The sample consisted of blood. The receptors were gathered from a man aged 18 to 29 with Graves' ophthalmopathy.

This clonotype was picked up a small number of times. The chain combines TRBV18 with TRBJ2-1; 15 bases line up with TRBD2. The germline gives CDR1 KGHSH, CDR2 LQKENI. The CDR3 consists of 18 residues. Trimming cost V 2 bases and J 7 bases; bases outside gene matches: 9. The CDR3 bases are TGTGCCAGCTCACCAATTGGACTAGCGGGAGGGCCGGGAAATGAGCAGTTCTTC. Translated, it gives CASSPIGLAGGPGNEQFF.

In this sample, this clonotype turned up a few times. The chain couples TRBV5-1 to TRBJ2-5; possible D gene TRBD2, 6 bases. This CDR3 spans 16 amino acids. Trimming pared 1 base from V and 4 bases from J, leaving 17 bases between. The germline V gene has CDR1 SGHRS and CDR2 YFSETQ. The CDR3, as DNA: TGCGCCAGCAGCTTGTCCCCAGTGGAGGGCGCAGAGACCCAGTACTTC. Its protein product is CASSLSPVEGAETQYF.

This clonotype was seen ten or more times. The chain couples TRBV2 to TRBJ2-5, with a possible D match to TRBD2 (6 bases). Germline CDR1 reads SNHLY; CDR2 reads FYNNEI. The V end lost 1 base, the J end lost 1 base, and 13 bases lay between the germline ends. This CDR3 contains 16 residues. CDR3 sequence: CASSEVRTKIQETQYF. In nucleotides, the CDR3 is TGTGCCAGCAGTGAAGTTAGGACTAAGATCCAAGAGACCCAGTACTTC.

This clonotype was counted between two and nine times. The chain uses TRBV20-1 and TRBJ1-2; TRBD1 matches at 8 bases. Germline V gene data show CDR1 as DFQATT and CDR2 as SNEGSKA (reference sequence). This CDR3 spans 14 amino acids. Trimming at V came to 6 bases and at J to 3 bases, leaving 9 bases not matched to a gene. The CDR3 nucleotides read TGCAGTGCACCGGACAGGGAGGGAGACTATGGCTACACCTTC. Its translation is CSAPDREGDYGYTF.

This clonotype was counted at least ten times. V usage is TRBV9 and J usage is TRBJ2-5, with 9 nucleotides matching TRBD1. Germline CDR1 is SGDLS and CDR2 is YYNGEE. This CDR3 is built from 14 residues. Trimming cost V 4 bases and J 4 bases; bases outside gene matches: 5. The CDR3 bases are TGTGCCAGCAGCCCCGGGACAGGGATAGAGACCCAGTACTTC. Translation gives CASSPGTGIETQYF.

This clonotype was detected only a few times. The rearrangement links TRBV7-9 to TRBJ1-3; the match to TRBD1 covers 7 bases. CDR1 is SEHNR, CDR2 FQNEAQ, per germline (reference sequence). Trimming took 4 bases from V and 3 from J; bases not matched to a gene: 9. CDR3 length: 16 residues. The CDR3 DNA is TGTGCCAGCAGCTCTCGGACAGGCCCCGGTGGAAACACCATATATTTT. This codes for CASSSRTGPGGNTIYF.

This sequence joins TRBV25-1 and TRBJ2-3, with D maybe TRBD2 (5 bases). The CDR3 has 20 residues. The V gene's germline CDR1 is MGHDK and CDR2 SYGVNS. The germline V and J ends were trimmed by 2 bases and 1 base, with 25 bases remaining between them. The CDR3, as DNA: TGTGCCAGCAGTGAAACGAGAGGGTATGGTACACTTTTACGCACAGATACGCAGTATTTT. Translating it yields CASSETRGYGTLLRTDTQYF.

This clonotype was counted ten times or more. J is TRBJ2-2 and V is TRBV5-1, with 7 bases fitting TRBD2. V gave up 6 bases and J gave up 7 bases; unmatched junction bases: 9. CDR3 length: 14 amino acids. Per the germline V gene, CDR1 is SGHRS and CDR2 is YFSETQ. Here the CDR3 reads CASTPLAEGGELFF. CDR3 sequence (DNA): TGCGCCAGCACCCCCCTAGCGGAGGGCGGGGAGCTGTTTTTT. The variable domain in full, completed from reference TRBV5-1 and TRBJ2-2, reads KAGVTQTPRYLIKTRGQQVTLSCSPISGHRSVSWYQQTPGQGLQFLFEYFSETQRNKGNFPGRFSGRQFSNSRSEMNVSTLELGDSALYLCASTPLAEGGELFFGEGSRLTVL.

On this clonotype itself: At one of its ends the junction is not consistent with the germline gene, which may arise from a read error. This chain links TRBV6-2 or TRBV6-3 with TRBJ2-2, with D possibly TRBD2 on 6 matching bases. Germline CDR1 is MNHEY and CDR2 is SVGEGT. The CDR3 loop spans 14 amino acids. CDR3 sequence (DNA): TGTGCCAGCAGTTTGACAGACCTTCGCGGGGAACTGTTTTTT. Protein sequence: CASSLTDLRGELFF.

This clonotype appeared a few times. The chain employs TRBV5-1 and TRBJ1-2; 7 nucleotides line up with TRBD1. With V trimmed by 4 bases and J by 7 bases, 16 bases remained unmatched. The CDR3 sequence is 16 residues long. Per germline, CDR1 SGHRS and CDR2 YFSETQ. CDR3 sequence: CASSRDRDRKSIGYTF. CDR3 bases: TGCGCCAGCAGCCGCGACCGGGACAGAAAGAGTATTGGCTACACCTTC.

This clonotype was recorded at least ten times. The gene calls are TRBV27 and TRBJ2-7, with TRBD2 identical over 11 bases. The germline CDR1 and CDR2 sequences are MNHEY and SMNVEV (reference sequence). Trimming took 6 bases from V and 6 from J; bases not matched to a gene: 7. This CDR3 is built from 14 residues. Written as DNA, the CDR3 is TGTGCCAGCAGGCTAGCGGGAGGTCCTCCCGAGCAGTACTTC. It encodes CASRLAGGPPEQYF.

This clonotype was recorded many times. J is TRBJ1-2 and V is TRBV7-9, with D perhaps matching TRBD1 (5 bases). The CDR3 sequence is 16 residues long. Trimming pared 5 bases from V and 8 bases from J, leaving 24 bases between. CDR1 and CDR2 from the germline V gene are SEHNR and FQNEAQ (reference sequence). The CDR3, as DNA: TGTGCCAGCAGCCACGAATTGTTTTTGCACAGGCTAGGCTACACCTTC. Protein: CASSHELFLHRLGYTF.

The chain couples TRBV2 to TRBJ2-5; the D is unclear. The germline gives CDR1 SNHLY, CDR2 FYNNEI. This CDR3 region has 14 residues. The V end lost 4 bases, the J end lost 4 bases, and 13 bases lay between the germline ends. The CDR3 loop reads CASSGPSKAETQYF. The CDR3 nucleotides are TGTGCCAGCAGTGGGCCCAGCAAGGCAGAGACCCAGTACTTC.

In its sample, this clonotype was seen a few times. The chain's CDR3 is CASRKSGASHQETQYF. The CDR3 DNA follows: TGTGCCAGCAGGAAATCGGGGGCCTCGCACCAAGAGACCCAGTACTTC. V is TRBV6-1 and J is TRBJ2-5; D may match TRBD1 or TRBD2 (6 bases each). Between the trimmed V and J ends, which lost 6 bases and 0 bases, there was a span of 17 bases. The CDR3 loop spans 16 amino acids. Per the germline V gene, CDR1 is MNHNS and CDR2 is SASEGT.

This chain links TRBV10-3 with TRBJ1-2; 7 bases agree with TRBD1. Germline V lookup: CDR1 ENHRY, CDR2 SYGVKD. This CDR3 has 15 amino acids. After removal of 6 bases from V and 2 bases from J, the junction contained 9 bases not matched to a gene. The CDR3 spells CAISQGQGGNYGYTF. CDR3 DNA: TGTGCCATCAGCCAGGGGCAGGGGGGGAACTATGGCTACACCTTC.

This clonotype was counted at least ten times. V gene TRBV6-1 combines with J gene TRBJ1-2, with D perhaps TRBD1 (5 bases). V was trimmed by 6 bases and J by 5 bases, leaving 13 bases between them. The CDR3 is 13 amino acids. Germline loops: CDR1 MNHNS, CDR2 SASEGT. CDR3 in DNA: TGTGCCAGCAGCGAACGGACAAATTATGGCTACACCTTC. Translating gives CASSERTNYGYTF.

The sample holds many counts of this clonotype. V is TRBV7-9 and J is TRBJ2-7, with D possibly being TRBD1 or TRBD2 (5 bases each). The CDR3 has 14 amino acids. Trimming stripped 5 bases from V and 3 bases from J, with 14 bases between. From germline, CDR1 is SEHNR and CDR2 FQNEAQ (reference sequence). The DNA for the CDR3 is TGTGCCAGCAGCGGCCTCGTGGGGGTCTACGAGCAGTACTTC. It translates to CASSGLVGVYEQYF.